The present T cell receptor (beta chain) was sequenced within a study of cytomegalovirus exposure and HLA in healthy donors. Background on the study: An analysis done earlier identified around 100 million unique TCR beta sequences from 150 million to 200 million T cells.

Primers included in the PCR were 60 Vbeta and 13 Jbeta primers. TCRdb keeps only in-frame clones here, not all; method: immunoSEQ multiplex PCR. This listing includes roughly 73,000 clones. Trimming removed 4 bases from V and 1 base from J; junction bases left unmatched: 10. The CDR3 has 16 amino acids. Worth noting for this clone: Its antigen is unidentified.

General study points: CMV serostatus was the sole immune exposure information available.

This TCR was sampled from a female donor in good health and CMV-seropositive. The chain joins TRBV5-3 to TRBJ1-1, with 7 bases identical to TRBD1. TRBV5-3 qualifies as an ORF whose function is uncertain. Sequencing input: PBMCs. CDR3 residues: CARSAVPGQSNTEAFF. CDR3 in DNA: TGTGCCAGAAGCGCTGTTCCGGGACAGTCGAACACTGAAGCTTTCTTT.